Each of the 9 T cell receptor beta chains below was sequenced from the same sample in a study of vaccination effects on CD4 cells after COVID-19. Sequencing used immunoSEQ multiplex PCR; TCRdb keeps in-frame clones, though not all of them. The profile shows 70,000 or so clones, about 74% of them singletons. For these TCRs, the target antigens are not known. The authors isolated CD4+ T cells after around nine days of culture. The material sequenced was CD4+ T cells from PBMCs cultured without peptide, taken before COVID-19 vaccination. The receptors derive from a human donor who received a COVID-19 vaccine.

The rearrangement joins TRBV7-2 to TRBJ2-5; D is uncertain. Germline CDR1 reads SGHTA; CDR2 reads FQGNSA. The CDR3 is 14 residues long. V lost 0 bases and J lost 6, with 11 bases in between. CDR3 residues: CASSLAVQEKTQYF. CDR3 sequence (DNA): TGTGCCAGCAGCTTAGCGGTCCAGGAGAAGACCCAGTACTTC.

This clone was detected a few times. This chain links TRBV5-1 with TRBJ2-1; 7 bases match TRBD1. Germline V gene sequence: CDR1 SGHRS, CDR2 YFSETQ. CDR3 size: 15 residues. With 4 bases clipped from V and 2 bases from J, the junction kept 6 bases outside the gene matches. CDR3 nucleotides: TGCGCCAGCAGCGGGGGACAGATAACCTACAATGAGCAGTTCTTC. Its translation: CASSGGQITYNEQFF.

V usage is TRBV29-1 and J usage is TRBJ1-1, with D unresolved. Trimming cost V 4 bases and J 1 base, with 7 bases left between them. The CDR3 extends over 12 amino acids. The germline CDR1 and CDR2 sequences are SQVTM and ANQGSEA. In DNA form, the CDR3 reads TGCAGCGTTGCGGGGAGGAACACTGAAGCTTTCTTT. This gives the protein CSVAGRNTEAFF.

V and J are TRBV19 and TRBJ2-7, with unresolved D. The CDR3 is 10 residues long. The germline V gene encodes CDR1 LNHDA and CDR2 SQIVND (reference sequence). Trimming took 2 bases from V and 4 from J, leaving 0 bases between them. The CDR3 reads CASSIYEQYV. In nucleotides, the CDR3 is TGTGCCAGTAGTATATACGAGCAGTACGTC.

The chain has TRBV4-1 and TRBJ1-6; 7 nucleotides align to TRBD1. V was pared by 4 bases and J by 2 bases, with 8 bases of the junction left unmatched. This CDR3 is 17 amino acids long. CDR1 MGHRA and CDR2 YSYEKL come from the germline V gene. The CDR3 region is CASSPLPGTAYNSPLHF. CDR3 nucleotide sequence: TGCGCCAGCAGCCCTCTACCCGGGACAGCCTATAATTCACCCCTCCACTTT.

V and J are TRBV18 and TRBJ1-5; 9 nucleotides align to TRBD1. Germline lookup yields CDR1 KGHSH and CDR2 LQKENI. The CDR3 consists of 14 residues. V shed 0 bases and J 9 bases; nucleotides not matched to a gene: 3. CDR3 DNA: TGTGCCAGCTCACCACCGGACAGGGGATCGCCCCAGCATTTT. It specifies CASSPPDRGSPQHF.

In its sample, this clone was seen a few times. The chain employs TRBV5-5 and TRBJ2-1, with D possibly being TRBD1 (5 bases). V shed 6 bases and J shed 5 bases, with 15 bases lying between them. CDR3 length equals 14 residues. Germline V gene data show CDR1 as SGHKS and CDR2 as YYEKEE (reference sequence). The CDR3 protein is CASMRGQSNNEQFF. The CDR3 DNA reads as TGTGCCAGCATGCGCGGACAATCAAACAATGAGCAGTTCTTC.

This chain joins TRBV28 and TRBJ1-2; TRBD1 matches 8 bases. The V and J ends lost 10 bases and 8 bases, in that order; junction bases with no gene match: 9. The CDR3 has 12 residues. Looked up from germline, CDR1 is MDHEN and CDR2 is SYDVKM. CDR3 bases: TGTGCCATCCCGACAGGGGCTAAGGGCTACACCTTC. This gives the protein CAIPTGAKGYTF.

This chain links TRBV12-3 or TRBV12-4 with TRBJ1-5; weak D call: TRBD1 (6 bases). V gave up 3 bases and J gave up 5 bases, with 8 bases separating them. This CDR3 is built from 13 residues. This CDR3 is CASSLTGDQPQHF. In DNA, the CDR3 is TGTGCCAGCAGTTTGACAGGTGATCAGCCCCAGCATTTT.